The source of this T cell receptor beta chain is a study of cytomegalovirus exposure and HLA in healthy donors. V lost 0 bases to trimming and J lost 6 bases, with 9 bases between them. This CDR3 is 13 amino acids long. Germline V gives CDR1 SEHNR, CDR2 FQNEAQ (reference sequence). As regards this clone: Its antigen remains unidentified.

General study findings and limits: HLA alleles were associated with some 17,000 TCR beta sequences in a later analysis at 0.05 false discovery rate.

A multiplex PCR was run with 60 Vbeta primers and 13 Jbeta primers. Study processing details: As a later analysis found, there were 78 million or so unique TCR beta chains, of which around 10 million were shared. The assay was immunoSEQ multiplex PCR, and TCRdb's table has in-frame clones only and misses some. The V and J calls and clone size are taken from that table; D and trimming were inferred from the DNA. The table has some 130,000 clones, approximately 80% seen once. Sequencing was carried out using PBMCs. This sequence joins TRBV7-9 and TRBJ2-7, with a weak D call TRBD2 (6 bases). This TCR derives from a human donor in good health. The CDR3 region has the DNA TGTGCCAGCAGCTTAGCCGGAGGGCGCGAGCAGTACTTC. Protein sequence: CASSLAGGREQYF.